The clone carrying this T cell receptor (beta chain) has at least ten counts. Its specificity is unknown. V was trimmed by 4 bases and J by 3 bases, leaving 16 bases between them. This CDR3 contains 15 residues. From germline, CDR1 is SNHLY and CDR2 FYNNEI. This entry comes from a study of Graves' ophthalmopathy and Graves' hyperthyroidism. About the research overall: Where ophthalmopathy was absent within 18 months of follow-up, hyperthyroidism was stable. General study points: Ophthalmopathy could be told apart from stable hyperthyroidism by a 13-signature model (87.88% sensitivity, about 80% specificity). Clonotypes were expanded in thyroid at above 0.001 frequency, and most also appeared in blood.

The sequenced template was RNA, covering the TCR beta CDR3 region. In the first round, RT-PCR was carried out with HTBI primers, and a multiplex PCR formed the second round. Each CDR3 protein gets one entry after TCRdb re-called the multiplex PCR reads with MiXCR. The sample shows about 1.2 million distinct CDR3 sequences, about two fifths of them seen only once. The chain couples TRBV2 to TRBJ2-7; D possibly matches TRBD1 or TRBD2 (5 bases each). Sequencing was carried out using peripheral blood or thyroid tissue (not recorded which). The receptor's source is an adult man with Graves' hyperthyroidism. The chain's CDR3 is CASSGGTGNLYEQYF. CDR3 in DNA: TGTGCCAGCAGTGGAGGGACGGGGAACCTCTACGAGCAGTACTTC. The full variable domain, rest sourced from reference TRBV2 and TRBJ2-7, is EPEVTQTPSHQVTQMGQEVILRCVPISNHLYFYWYRQILGQKVEFLVSFYNNEISEKSEIFDDQFSVERPDGSNFTLKIRSTKLEDSAMYFCASSGGTGNLYEQYFGPGTRLTVT.